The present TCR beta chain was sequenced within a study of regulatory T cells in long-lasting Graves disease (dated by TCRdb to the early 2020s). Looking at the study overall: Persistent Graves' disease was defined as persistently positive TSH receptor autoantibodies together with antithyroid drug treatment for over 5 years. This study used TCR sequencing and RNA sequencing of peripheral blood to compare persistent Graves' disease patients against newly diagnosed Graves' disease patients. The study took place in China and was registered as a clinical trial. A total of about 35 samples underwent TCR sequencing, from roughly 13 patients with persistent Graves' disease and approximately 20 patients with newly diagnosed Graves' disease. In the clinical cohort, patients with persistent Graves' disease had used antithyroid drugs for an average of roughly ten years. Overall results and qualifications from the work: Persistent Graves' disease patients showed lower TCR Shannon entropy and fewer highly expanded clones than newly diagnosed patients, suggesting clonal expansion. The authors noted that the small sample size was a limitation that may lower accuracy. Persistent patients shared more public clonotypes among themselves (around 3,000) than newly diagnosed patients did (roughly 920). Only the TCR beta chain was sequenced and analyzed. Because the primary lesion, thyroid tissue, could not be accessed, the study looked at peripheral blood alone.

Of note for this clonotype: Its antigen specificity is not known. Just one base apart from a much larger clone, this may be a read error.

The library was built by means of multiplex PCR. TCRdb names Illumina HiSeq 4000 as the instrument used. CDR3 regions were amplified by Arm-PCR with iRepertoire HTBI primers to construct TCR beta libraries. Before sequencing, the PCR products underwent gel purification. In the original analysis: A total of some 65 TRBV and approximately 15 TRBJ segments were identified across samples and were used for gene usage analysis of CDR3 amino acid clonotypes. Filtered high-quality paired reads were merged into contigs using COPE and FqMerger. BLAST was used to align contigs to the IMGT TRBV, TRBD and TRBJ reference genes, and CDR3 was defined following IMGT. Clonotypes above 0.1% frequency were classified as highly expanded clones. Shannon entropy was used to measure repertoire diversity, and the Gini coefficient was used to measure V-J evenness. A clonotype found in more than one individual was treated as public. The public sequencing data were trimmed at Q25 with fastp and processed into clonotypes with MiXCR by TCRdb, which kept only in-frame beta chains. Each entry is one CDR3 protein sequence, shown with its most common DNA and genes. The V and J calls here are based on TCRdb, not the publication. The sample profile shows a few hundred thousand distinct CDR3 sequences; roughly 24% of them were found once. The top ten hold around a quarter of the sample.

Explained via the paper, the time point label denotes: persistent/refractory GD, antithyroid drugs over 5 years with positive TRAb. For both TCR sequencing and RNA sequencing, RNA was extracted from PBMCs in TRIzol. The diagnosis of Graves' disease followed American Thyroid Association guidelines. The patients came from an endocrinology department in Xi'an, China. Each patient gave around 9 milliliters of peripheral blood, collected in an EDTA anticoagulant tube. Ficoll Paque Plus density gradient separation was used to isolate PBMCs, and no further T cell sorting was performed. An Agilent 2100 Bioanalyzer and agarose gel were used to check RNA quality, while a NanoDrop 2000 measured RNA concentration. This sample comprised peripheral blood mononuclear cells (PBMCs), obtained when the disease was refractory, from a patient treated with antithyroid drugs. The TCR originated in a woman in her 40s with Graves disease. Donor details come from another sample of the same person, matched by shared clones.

CDR3 loop: CASSDGGEDENLFF. The bases read TGTGCCAGCAGCGACGGGGGCGAGGACGAAAACCTGTTTTTT. The chain is encoded by TRBV6-1 joined to TRBJ1-4; 6 matching bases give a weak D call of TRBD1. CDR1 and CDR2 (MNHNS, SASEGT) derive from the germline V gene. From the cysteine through the phenylalanine, the CDR3 covers 14 amino acids. Just CDR3 DNA is preserved here, 42 bases in frame from base 1.